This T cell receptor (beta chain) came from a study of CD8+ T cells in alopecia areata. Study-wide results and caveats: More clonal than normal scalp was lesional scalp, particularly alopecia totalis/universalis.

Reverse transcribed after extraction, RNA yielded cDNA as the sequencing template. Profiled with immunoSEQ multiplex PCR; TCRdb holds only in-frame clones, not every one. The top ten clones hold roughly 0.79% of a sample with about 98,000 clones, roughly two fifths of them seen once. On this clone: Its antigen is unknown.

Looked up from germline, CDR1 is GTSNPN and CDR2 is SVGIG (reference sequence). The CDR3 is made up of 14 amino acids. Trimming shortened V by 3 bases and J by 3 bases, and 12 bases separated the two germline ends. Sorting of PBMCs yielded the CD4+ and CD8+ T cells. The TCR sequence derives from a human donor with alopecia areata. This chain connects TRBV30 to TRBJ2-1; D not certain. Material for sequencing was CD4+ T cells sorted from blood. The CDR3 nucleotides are TGTGCCTGGAGCGGAGTCCGGAACTACAATGAGCAGTTCTTC. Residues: CAWSGVRNYNEQFF.